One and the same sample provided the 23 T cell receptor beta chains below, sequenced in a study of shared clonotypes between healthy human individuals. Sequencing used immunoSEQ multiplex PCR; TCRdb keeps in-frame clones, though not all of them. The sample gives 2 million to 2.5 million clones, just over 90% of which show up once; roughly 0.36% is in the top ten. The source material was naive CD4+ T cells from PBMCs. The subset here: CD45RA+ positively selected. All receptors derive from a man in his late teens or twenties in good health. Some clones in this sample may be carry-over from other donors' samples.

The chain's CDR3 is CASIYSGSGSYEQYF. The CDR3 DNA follows: TGTGCCAGCATTTATAGCGGGAGTGGTAGCTACGAGCAGTACTTC. This rearrangement joins TRBV2 to TRBJ2-7, with TRBD2 matching 9 bases. The CDR3 runs 15 residues. Germline CDR1 and CDR2: SNHLY and FYNNEI. V lost 7 bases and J lost 3; bases outside the gene matches: 10. The full variable domain, with the rest looked up from reference TRBV2 and TRBJ2-7, is EPEVTQTPSHQVTQMGQEVILRCVPISNHLYFYWYRQILGQKVEFLVSFYNNEISEKSEIFDDQFSVERPDGSNFTLKIRSTKLEDSAMYFCASIYSGSGSYEQYFGPGTRLTVT.

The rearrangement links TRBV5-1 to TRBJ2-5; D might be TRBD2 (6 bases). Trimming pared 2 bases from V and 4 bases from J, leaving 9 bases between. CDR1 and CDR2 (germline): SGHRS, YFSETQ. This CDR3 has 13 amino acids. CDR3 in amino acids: CASSFPGRETQYF. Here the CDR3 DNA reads TGCGCCAGCAGCTTCCCCGGGAGAGAGACCCAGTACTTC.

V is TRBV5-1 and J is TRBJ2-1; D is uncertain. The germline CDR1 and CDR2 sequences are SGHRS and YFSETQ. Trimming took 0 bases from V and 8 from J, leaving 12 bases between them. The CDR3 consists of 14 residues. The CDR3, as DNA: TGCGCCAGCAGCTTGGCTGGGGTTGGGGATGAGCAGTTCTTC. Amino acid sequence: CASSLAGVGDEQFF.

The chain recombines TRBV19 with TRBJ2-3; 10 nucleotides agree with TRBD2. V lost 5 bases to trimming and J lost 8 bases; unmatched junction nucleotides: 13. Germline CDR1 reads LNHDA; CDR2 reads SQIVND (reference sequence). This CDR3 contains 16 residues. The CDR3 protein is CASSPRPSGSVGTQYF. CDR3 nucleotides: TGTGCCAGTAGTCCCCGGCCTAGCGGGAGTGTCGGTACGCAGTATTTT.

The CDR3 loop reads CASSGDLQETQYF. For the CDR3, the DNA is TGTGCCAGTAGTGGGGACCTCCAAGAGACCCAGTACTTC. This chain connects TRBV19 to TRBJ2-5; D might be TRBD1 or TRBD2, each matching 5 bases. This CDR3 has 13 residues. V was pared by 5 bases and J by 1 base, with 8 bases between. The germline V gene encodes CDR1 LNHDA and CDR2 SQIVND (reference sequence).

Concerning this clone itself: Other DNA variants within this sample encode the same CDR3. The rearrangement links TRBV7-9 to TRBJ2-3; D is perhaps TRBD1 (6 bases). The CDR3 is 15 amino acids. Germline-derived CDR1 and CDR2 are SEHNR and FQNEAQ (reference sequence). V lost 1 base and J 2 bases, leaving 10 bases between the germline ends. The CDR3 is CASSLGQGNTDTQYF. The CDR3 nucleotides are TGTGCCAGCAGCTTAGGGCAGGGGAACACAGATACGCAGTATTTT.

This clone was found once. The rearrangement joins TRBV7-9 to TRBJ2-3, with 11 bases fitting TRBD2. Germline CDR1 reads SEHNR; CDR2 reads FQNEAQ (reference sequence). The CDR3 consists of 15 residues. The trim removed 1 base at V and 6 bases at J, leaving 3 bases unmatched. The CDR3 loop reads CASSLEASGRDTQYF. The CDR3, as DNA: TGTGCCAGCAGCTTAGAGGCTAGCGGGAGGGATACGCAGTATTTT.

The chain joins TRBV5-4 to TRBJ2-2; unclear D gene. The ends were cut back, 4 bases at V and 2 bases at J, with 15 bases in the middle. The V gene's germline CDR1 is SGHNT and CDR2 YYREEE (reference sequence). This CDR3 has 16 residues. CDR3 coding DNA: TGTGCCAGCAGCCCTCCTACCGGGCCCAACACCGGGGAGCTGTTTTTT. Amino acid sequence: CASSPPTGPNTGELFF.

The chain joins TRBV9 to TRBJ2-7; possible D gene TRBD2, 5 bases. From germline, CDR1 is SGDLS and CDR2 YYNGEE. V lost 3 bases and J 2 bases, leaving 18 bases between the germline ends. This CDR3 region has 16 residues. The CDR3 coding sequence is TGTGCCAGCAGCGCACTCGTCAGCGGACCTCCCTACGAGCAGTACTTC. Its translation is CASSALVSGPPYEQYF.

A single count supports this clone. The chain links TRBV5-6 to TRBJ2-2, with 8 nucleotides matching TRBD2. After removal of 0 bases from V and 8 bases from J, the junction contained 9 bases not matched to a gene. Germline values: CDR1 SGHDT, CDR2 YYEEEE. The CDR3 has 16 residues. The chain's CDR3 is CASSLARVAGPGELFF. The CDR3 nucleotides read TGTGCCAGCAGCTTGGCTCGGGTAGCGGGGCCTGGGGAGCTGTTTTTT.

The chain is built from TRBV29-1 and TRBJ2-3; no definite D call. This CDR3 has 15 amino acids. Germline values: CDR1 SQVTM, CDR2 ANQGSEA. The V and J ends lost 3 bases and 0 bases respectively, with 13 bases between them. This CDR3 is CSVEGSETSTDTQYF. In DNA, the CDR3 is TGCAGCGTTGAGGGGTCAGAGACTAGCACAGATACGCAGTATTTT.

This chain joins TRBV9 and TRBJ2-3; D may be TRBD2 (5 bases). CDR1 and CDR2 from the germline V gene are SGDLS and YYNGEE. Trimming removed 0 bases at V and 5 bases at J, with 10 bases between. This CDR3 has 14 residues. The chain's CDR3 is CASSVVLAGDTQYF. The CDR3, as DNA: TGTGCCAGCAGCGTAGTGCTAGCAGGAGATACGCAGTATTTT.

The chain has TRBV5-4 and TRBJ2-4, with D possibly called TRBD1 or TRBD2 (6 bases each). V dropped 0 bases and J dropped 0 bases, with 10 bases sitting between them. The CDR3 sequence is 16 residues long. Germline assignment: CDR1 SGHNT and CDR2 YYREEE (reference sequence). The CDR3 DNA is TGTGCCAGCAGCTTGGATGGGGGGCTAGCCAAAAACATTCAGTACTTC. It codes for CASSLDGGLAKNIQYF.

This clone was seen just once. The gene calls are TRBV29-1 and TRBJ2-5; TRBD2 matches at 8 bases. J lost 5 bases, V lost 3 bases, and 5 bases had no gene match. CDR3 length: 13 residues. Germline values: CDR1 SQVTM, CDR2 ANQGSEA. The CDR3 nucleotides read TGCAGCGTTGACAGTAGCGGGATGGAGACCCAGTACTTC. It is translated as CSVDSSGMETQYF.

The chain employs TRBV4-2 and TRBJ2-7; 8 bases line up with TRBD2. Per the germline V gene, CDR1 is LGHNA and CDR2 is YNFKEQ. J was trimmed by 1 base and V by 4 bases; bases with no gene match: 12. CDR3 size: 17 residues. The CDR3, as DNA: TGTGCCAGCAGCCGCCCCGGCAGAACTAGCGGATCCTACGAGCAGTACTTC. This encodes CASSRPGRTSGSYEQYF.

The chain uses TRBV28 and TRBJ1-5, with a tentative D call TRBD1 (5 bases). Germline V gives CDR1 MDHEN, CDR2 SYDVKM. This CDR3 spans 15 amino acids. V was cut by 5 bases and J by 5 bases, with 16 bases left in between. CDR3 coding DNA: TGTGCCAGCAGTGGACTGAAGGGACCCGATCAGCCCCAGCATTTT. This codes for CASSGLKGPDQPQHF.

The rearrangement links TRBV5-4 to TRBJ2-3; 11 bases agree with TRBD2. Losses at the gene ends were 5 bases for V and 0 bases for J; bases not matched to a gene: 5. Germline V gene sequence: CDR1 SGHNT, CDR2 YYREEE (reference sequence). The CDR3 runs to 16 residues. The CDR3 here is CASRDGLAGSTDTQYF. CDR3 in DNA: TGTGCCAGCAGGGACGGACTAGCGGGTAGCACAGATACGCAGTATTTT.

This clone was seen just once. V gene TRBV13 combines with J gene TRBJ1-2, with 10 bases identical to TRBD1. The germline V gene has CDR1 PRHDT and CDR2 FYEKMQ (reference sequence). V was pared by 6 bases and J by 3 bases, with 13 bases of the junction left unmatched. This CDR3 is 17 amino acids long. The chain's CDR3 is CASRPRDRGKADYGYTF. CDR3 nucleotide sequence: TGTGCCAGCAGACCCAGGGACAGGGGAAAGGCCGACTATGGCTACACCTTC.

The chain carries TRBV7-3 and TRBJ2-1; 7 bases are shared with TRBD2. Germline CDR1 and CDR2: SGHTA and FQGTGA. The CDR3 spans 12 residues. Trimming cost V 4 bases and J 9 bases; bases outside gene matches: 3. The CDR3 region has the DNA TGTGCCAGCAGCTCCAAGCGGGGTGAGCAGTTCTTC. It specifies CASSSKRGEQFF.

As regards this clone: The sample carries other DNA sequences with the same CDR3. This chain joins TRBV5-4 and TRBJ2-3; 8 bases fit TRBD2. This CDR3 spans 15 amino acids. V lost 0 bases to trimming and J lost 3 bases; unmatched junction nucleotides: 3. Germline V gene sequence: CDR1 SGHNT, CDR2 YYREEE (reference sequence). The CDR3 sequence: CASSLAGGRTDTQYF. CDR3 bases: TGTGCCAGCAGCTTGGCCGGCGGGAGGACAGATACGCAGTATTTT.

As DNA, the CDR3 is TGTGCCTGGAGTGTAGCGAGGTACCAAGAGACCCAGTACTTC. Translation gives CAWSVARYQETQYF. This chain uses TRBV30 with TRBJ2-5; D remains ambiguous. This CDR3 spans 14 amino acids. Trimming took off 0 bases at V and 0 bases at J, with 8 bases between the two ends. Germline assignment: CDR1 GTSNPN and CDR2 SVGIG (reference sequence).

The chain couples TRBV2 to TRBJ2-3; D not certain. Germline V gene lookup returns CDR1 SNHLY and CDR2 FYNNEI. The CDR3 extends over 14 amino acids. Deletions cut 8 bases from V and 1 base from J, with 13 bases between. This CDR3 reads CASALATRTDTQYF. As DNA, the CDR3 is TGTGCCAGCGCCCTTGCCACTCGCACAGATACGCAGTATTTT.

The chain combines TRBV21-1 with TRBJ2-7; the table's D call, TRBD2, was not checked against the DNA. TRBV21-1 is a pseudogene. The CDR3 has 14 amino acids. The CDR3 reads CASGSGLASYEQYF. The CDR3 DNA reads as TGTGCCAGCGGCTCGGGACTGGCCTCCTACGAGCAGTACTTC.